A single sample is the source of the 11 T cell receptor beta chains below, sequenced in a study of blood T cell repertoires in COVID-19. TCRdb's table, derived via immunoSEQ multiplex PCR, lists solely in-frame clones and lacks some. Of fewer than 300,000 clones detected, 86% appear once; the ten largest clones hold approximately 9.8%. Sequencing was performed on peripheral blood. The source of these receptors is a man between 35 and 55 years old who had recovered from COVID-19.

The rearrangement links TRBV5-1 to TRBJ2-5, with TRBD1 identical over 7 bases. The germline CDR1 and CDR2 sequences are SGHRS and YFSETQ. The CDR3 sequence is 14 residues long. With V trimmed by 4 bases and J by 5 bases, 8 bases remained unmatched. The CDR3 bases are TGCGCCAGCAGCGTAGGGGGCCCACCGGAGACCCAGTACTTC. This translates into CASSVGGPPETQYF.

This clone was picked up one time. CDR3 DNA sequence: TGTGCCACCAGTGACCCCCTTCAGGCGAACACCGGGGAGCTGTTTTTT. Protein: CATSDPLQANTGELFF. The rearrangement joins TRBV24-1 to TRBJ2-2, with no clear D. CDR1 KGHDR and CDR2 SFDVKD come from the germline V gene. The CDR3 covers 16 residues. Between the trimmed V and J ends, which lost 4 bases and 0 bases, there was a span of 11 bases.

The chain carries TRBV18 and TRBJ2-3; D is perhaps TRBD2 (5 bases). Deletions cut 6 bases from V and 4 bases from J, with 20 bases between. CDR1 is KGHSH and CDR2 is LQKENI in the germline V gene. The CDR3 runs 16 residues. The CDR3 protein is CASSPILGRASDTQYF. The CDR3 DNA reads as TGTGCCAGCTCCCCAATTCTCGGGCGGGCATCAGATACGCAGTATTTT.

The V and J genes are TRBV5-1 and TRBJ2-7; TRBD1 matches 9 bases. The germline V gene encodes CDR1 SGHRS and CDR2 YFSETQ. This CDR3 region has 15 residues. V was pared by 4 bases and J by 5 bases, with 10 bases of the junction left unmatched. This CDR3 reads CASSPKTGGINEQYF. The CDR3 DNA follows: TGCGCCAGCAGCCCGAAGACAGGGGGTATAAACGAGCAGTACTTC.

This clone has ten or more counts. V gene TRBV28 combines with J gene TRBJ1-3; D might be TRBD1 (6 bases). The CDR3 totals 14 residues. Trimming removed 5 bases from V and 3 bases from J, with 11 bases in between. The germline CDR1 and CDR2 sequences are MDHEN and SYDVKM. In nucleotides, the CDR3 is TGTGCCAGCAGTAACCTGGACAGTGGAAACACCATATATTTT. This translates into CASSNLDSGNTIYF.

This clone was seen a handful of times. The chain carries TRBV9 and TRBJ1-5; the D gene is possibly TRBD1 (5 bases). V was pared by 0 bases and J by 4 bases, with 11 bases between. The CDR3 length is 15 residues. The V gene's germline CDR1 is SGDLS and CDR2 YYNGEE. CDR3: CASSVGQSINQPQHF. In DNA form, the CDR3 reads TGTGCCAGCAGCGTAGGACAGTCGATTAATCAGCCCCAGCATTTT.

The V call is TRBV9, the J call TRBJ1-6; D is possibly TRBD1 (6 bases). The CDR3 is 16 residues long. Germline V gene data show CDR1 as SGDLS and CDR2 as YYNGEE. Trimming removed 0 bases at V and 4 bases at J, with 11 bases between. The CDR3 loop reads CASSVGLRGYNSPLHF. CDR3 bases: TGTGCCAGCAGCGTAGGTCTCAGGGGATATAATTCACCCCTCCACTTT.

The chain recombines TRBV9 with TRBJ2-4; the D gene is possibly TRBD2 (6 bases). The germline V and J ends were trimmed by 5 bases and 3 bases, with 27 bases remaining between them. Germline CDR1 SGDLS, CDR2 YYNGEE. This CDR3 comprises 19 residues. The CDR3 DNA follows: TGTGCCAGCAGGAGGGTAGCTAGGGGAGGAGAGATCTGCAAAAACATTCAGTACTTC. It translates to CASRRVARGGEICKNIQYF.

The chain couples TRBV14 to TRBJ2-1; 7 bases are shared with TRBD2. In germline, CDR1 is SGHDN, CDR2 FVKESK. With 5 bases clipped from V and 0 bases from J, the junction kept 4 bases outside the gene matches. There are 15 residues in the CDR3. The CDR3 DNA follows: TGTGCCAGCAGCTTGGGAGGGAGCTCCTACAATGAGCAGTTCTTC. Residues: CASSLGGSSYNEQFF.

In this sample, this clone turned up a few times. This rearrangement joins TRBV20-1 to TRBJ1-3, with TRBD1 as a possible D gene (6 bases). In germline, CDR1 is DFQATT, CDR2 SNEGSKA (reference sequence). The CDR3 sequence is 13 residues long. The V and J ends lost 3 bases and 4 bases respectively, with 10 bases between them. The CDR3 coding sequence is TGCAGTGCTAGTAACGGACAGGGAAACACCATATATTTT. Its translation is CSASNGQGNTIYF.

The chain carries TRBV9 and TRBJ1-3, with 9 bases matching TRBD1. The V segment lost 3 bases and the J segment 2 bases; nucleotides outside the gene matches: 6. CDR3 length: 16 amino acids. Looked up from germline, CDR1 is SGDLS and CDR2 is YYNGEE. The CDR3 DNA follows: TGTGCCAGCAGCGCAATCGGGACAGGGCCTGGAAACACCATATATTTT. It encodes CASSAIGTGPGNTIYF.